The next 9 T cell receptor beta chains were all read from a single sample in a study of cytomegalovirus exposure and HLA in healthy donors. Researchers ran the PCR with 60 Vbeta and 13 Jbeta primers. TCRdb keeps only in-frame clones here, not all; method: immunoSEQ multiplex PCR. The sample records about 160,000 clones, about four fifths being singletons. Input material: PBMCs. The origin of the receptors is a boy aged 2-15 years in good health and CMV-seronegative.

The gene calls are TRBV10-3 and TRBJ1-2; 8 bases map to TRBD1. This CDR3 is 13 amino acids long. V trimming: 2 bases; J trimming: 8 bases; junction bases outside the gene matches: 4. From germline, CDR1 is ENHRY and CDR2 SYGVKD. CDR3 residues: CAISERTGKGYTF. DNA of the CDR3: TGTGCCATCAGTGAGAGGACAGGGAAAGGCTACACCTTC.

V and J are TRBV28 and TRBJ2-5, with D unresolved. V lost 3 bases, J lost 4 bases, and 21 bases lay in between. The CDR3 has 17 amino acids. CDR1 is MDHEN and CDR2 is SYDVKM in the germline V gene. The CDR3 DNA is TGTGCCAGCAGTTTTTCACTGACCGCGGCGGTTACAGAGACCCAGTACTTC. Translating it yields CASSFSLTAAVTETQYF.

The chain joins TRBV5-1 to TRBJ2-1; 9 bases line up with TRBD2. Trimming at V came to 4 bases and at J to 2 bases, leaving 4 bases not matched to a gene. Germline assignment: CDR1 SGHRS and CDR2 YFSETQ. The CDR3 is 15 amino acids. As DNA, the CDR3 is TGCGCCAGCAGCGGGGCGGGAGGGGCCTACAATGAGCAGTTCTTC. It translates to CASSGAGGAYNEQFF.

Points on this clone: The same CDR3 arises from other DNA sequences in this sample as well. This chain links TRBV6-5 with TRBJ1-1; 10 bases fit TRBD1. Germline-derived CDR1 and CDR2 are MNHEY and SVGAGI. V trimming: 5 bases; J trimming: 4 bases; junction bases outside the gene matches: 1. The length of the CDR3 is 13 residues. The CDR3 loop reads CASSRTGGTEAFF. The DNA for the CDR3 is TGTGCCAGCAGTCGGACAGGGGGCACTGAAGCTTTCTTT.

The V call is TRBV21-1, the J call TRBJ2-7; TRBD2 is the table's D call and was not checked against the DNA. TRBV21-1 is classified as a pseudogene. This CDR3 comprises 20 residues. The CDR3 DNA sequence: TGTGCCAGCAGCAAACCTCAAATCCCGGGGGAGCGGGAGAGCGCCTACGAGCAGTACTTC. Translating gives CASSKPQIPGERESAYEQYF.

CDR3 loop: CTLLPHLRAVYEQYF. The CDR3 bases are TGCACCCTTCTACCCCATCTGAGAGCCGTATACGAGCAGTACTTC. V gene TRBV29-1 combines with J gene TRBJ2-5, with no clear D. The last part of the DNA fits TRBJ2-7 better; the J call may be wrong. This CDR3 has 15 amino acids. Germline V lookup: CDR1 SQVTM, CDR2 ANQGSEA.

This chain connects TRBV15 to TRBJ2-5, with 8 bases matching TRBD2. This CDR3 is 15 amino acids long. CDR1 LNHNV and CDR2 YYDKDF come from the germline V gene (reference sequence). Trimming cost V 5 bases and J 1 base; bases outside gene matches: 6. CDR3 loop: CATSYRTSSQETQYF. Written as DNA, the CDR3 is TGTGCCACCAGCTACCGGACTAGCAGCCAAGAGACCCAGTACTTC.

V usage is TRBV28 and J usage is TRBJ1-1; D remains unclear. Trimming stripped 7 bases from V and 5 bases from J, with 11 bases between. Germline V lookup: CDR1 MDHEN, CDR2 SYDVKM. CDR3 length equals 12 residues. The CDR3 reads CASTRVETEAFF. The CDR3 DNA is TGTGCCAGCACGAGGGTGGAAACTGAAGCTTTCTTT.

V gene TRBV6-1 combines with J gene TRBJ1-1; D possibly corresponds to TRBD1 (6 bases). The CDR3 runs 14 residues. Trimming pared 2 bases from V and 3 bases from J, leaving 10 bases between. Germline loops: CDR1 MNHNS, CDR2 SASEGT. The CDR3 DNA reads as TGTGCCAGCAGTGAAATGAAGGGGGACACTGAAGCTTTCTTT. Translated: CASSEMKGDTEAFF.